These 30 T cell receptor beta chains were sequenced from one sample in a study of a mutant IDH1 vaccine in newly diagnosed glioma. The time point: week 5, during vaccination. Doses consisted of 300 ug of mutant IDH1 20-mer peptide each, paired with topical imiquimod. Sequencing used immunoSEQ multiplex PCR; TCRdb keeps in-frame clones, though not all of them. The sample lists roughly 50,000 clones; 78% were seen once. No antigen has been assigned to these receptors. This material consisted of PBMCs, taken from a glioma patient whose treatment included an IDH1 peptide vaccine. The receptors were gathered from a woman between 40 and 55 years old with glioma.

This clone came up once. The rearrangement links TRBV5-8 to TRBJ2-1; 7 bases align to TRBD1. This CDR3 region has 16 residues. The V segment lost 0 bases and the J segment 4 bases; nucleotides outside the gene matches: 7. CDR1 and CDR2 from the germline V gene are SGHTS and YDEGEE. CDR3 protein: CASSLGDSPLYNEQFF. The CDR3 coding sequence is TGTGCCAGCAGCTTGGGGGACAGTCCCTTGTACAATGAGCAGTTCTTC.

CDR3 loop: CASTPRGRWTEAFF. The CDR3 DNA sequence: TGTGCCAGTACCCCCCGGGGGAGATGGACTGAAGCTTTCTTT. The chain has TRBV19 and TRBJ1-1; possibly TRBD1 for D (5 bases). Trimming left V 7 bases short and J 5 bases short, with 17 bases between. In germline, CDR1 is LNHDA, CDR2 SQIVND (reference sequence). The CDR3 extends over 14 amino acids.

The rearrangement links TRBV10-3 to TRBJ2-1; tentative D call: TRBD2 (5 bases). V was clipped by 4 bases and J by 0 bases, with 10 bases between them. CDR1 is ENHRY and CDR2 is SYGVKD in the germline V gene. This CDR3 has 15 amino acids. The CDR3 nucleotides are TGTGCCATCAGTGGTGGCGGGCGCTCCTACAATGAGCAGTTCTTC. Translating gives CAISGGGRSYNEQFF.

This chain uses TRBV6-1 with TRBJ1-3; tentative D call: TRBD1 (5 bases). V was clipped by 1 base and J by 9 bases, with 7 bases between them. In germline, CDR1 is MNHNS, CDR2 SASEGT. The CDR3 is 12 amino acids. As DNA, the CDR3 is TGTGCCAGCAGTGAAGGCGGGGGCACCATATATTTT. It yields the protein CASSEGGGTIYF.

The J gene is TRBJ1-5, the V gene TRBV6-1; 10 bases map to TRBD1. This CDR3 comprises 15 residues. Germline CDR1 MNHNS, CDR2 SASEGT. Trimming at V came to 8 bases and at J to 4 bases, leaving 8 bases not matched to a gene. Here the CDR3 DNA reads TGTGCCAGCGGGAGAGGGACAGGGGTGAATCAGCCCCAGCATTTT. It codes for CASGRGTGVNQPQHF.

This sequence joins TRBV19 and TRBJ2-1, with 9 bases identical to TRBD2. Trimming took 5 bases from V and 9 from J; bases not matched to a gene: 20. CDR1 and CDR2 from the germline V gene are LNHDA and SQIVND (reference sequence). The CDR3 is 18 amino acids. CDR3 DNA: TGTGCCAGTAGTCGCCGGGGGGATGGACTAGCGAAATTCAGTGAGCAGTTCTTC. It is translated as CASSRRGDGLAKFSEQFF. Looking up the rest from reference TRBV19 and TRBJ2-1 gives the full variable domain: DGGITQSPKYLFRKEGQNVTLSCEQNLNHDAMYWYRQDPGQGLRLIYYSQIVNDFQKGDIAEGYSVSREKKESFPLTVTSAQKNPTAFYLCASSRRGDGLAKFSEQFFGPGTRLTVL.

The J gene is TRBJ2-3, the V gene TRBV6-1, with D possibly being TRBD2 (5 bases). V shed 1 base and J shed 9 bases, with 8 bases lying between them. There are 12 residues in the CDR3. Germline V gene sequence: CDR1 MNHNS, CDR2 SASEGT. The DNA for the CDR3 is TGTGCCAGCAGTGAAGGCGGGTGGACGCAGTATTTT. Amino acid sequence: CASSEGGWTQYF.

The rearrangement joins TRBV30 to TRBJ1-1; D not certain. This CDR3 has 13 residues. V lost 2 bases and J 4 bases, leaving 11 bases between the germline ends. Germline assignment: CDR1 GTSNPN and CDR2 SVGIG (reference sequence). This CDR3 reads CAWSWIASTEAFF. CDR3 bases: TGTGCCTGGAGTTGGATTGCGAGCACTGAAGCTTTCTTT.

CDR3 DNA sequence: TGTGCCAGCAGCTTAGTAGCTTGGAACAGGGGGATGGCTCAGCCCCAGCATTTT. Translated: CASSLVAWNRGMAQPQHF. The chain uses TRBV7-8 and TRBJ1-5; 8 bases are a match to TRBD1. Trimming took 1 base from V and 6 from J; bases not matched to a gene: 14. The length of the CDR3 is 18 residues. Germline lookup yields CDR1 SGHVS and CDR2 FQNEAQ.

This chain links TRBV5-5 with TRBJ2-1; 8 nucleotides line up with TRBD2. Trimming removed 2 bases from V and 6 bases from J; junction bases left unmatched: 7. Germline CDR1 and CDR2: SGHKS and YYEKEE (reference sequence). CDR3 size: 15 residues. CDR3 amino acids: CASSLYGGAGNEQFF. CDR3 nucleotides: TGTGCCAGCAGCTTATACGGGGGGGCCGGCAATGAGCAGTTCTTC.

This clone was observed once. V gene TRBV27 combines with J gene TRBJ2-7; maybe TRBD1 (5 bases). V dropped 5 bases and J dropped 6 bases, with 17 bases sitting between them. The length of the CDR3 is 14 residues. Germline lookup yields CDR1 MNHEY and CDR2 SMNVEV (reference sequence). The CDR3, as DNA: TGTGCCAGCAGTCAAAGCAGGGCGATGAGCGAGCAGTACTTC. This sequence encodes CASSQSRAMSEQYF.

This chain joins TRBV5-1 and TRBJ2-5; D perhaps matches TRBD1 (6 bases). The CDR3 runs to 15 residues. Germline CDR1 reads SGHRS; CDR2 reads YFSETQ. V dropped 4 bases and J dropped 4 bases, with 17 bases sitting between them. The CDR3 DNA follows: TGCGCCAGCAGCCGACGTCGGACAGCCGGAGAGACCCAGTACTTC. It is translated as CASSRRRTAGETQYF.

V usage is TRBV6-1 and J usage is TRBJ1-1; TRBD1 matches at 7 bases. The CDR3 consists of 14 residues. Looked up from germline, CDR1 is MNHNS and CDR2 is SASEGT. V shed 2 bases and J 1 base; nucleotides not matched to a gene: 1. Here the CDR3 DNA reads TGTGCCAGCAGTGAAAGGACAGGGAACACTGAAGCTTTCTTT. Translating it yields CASSERTGNTEAFF.

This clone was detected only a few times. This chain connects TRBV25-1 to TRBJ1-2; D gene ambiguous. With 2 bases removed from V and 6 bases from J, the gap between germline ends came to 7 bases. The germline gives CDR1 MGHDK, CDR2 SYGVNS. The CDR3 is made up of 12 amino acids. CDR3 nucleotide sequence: TGTGCCAGCAGTGAAAGTACAGATGGCTACACCTTC. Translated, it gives CASSESTDGYTF.

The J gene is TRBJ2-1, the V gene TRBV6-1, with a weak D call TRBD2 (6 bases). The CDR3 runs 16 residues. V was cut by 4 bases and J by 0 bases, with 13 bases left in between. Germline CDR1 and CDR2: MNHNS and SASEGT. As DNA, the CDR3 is TGTGCCAGCAGTGCTCAACGGAGGGCCTCCTACAATGAGCAGTTCTTC. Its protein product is CASSAQRRASYNEQFF.

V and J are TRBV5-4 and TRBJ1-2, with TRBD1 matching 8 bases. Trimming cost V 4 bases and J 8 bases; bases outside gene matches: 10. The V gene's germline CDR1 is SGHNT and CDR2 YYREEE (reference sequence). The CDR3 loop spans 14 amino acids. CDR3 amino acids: CASSPLDRVFGYTF. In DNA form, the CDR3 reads TGTGCCAGCAGCCCCTTGGACAGGGTGTTCGGCTACACCTTC.

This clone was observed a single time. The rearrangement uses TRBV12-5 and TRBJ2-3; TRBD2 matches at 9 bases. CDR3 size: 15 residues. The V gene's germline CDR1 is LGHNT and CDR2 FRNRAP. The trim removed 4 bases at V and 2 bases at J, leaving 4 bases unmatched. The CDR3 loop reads CASGWLAGLTDTQYF. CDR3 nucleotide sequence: TGTGCTAGTGGTTGGCTAGCGGGGCTCACAGATACGCAGTATTTT. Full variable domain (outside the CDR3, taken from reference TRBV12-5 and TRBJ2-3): DARVTQTPRHKVTEMGQEVTMRCQPILGHNTVFWYRQTMMQGLELLAYFRNRAPLDDSGMPKDRFSAEMPDATLATLKIQPSEPRDSAVYFCASGWLAGLTDTQYFGPGTRLTVL.

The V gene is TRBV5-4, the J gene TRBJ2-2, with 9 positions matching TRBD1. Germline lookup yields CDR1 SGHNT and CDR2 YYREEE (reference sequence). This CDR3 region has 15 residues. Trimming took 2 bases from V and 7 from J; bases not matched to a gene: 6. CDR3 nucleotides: TGTGCCAGCAGCTTTACAGGGGGCAAAGACGGGGAGCTGTTTTTT. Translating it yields CASSFTGGKDGELFF. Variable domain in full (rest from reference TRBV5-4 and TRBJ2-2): ETGVTQSPTHLIKTRGQQVTLRCSSQSGHNTVSWYQQALGQGPQFIFQYYREEENGRGNFPPRFSGLQFPNYSSELNVNALELDDSALYLCASSFTGGKDGELFFGEGSRLTVL.

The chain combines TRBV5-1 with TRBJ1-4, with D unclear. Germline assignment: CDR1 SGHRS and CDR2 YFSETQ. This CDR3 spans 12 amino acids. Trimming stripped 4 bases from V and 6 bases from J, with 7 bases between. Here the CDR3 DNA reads TGCGCCAGCAGCGGAGGATATGAAAAACTGTTTTTT. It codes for CASSGGYEKLFF.

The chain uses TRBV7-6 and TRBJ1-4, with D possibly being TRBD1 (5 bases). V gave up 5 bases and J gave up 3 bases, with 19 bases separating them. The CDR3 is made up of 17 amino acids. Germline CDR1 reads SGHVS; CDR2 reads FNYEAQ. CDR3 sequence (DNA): TGTGCCAGCAGCAAGACCTCTAGGTGGGGGTCTAATGAAAAACTGTTTTTT. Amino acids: CASSKTSRWGSNEKLFF.

This chain's CDR3 is CASSLGAGLGNTIYF. In DNA form, the CDR3 reads TGTGCCAGCAGCTTAGGGGCAGGTCTTGGAAACACCATATATTTT. This chain uses TRBV7-9 with TRBJ1-3, with D hard to call. V was shortened by 1 base and J by 3 bases, with 10 bases between the two germline ends. The length of the CDR3 is 15 residues. Per the germline V gene, CDR1 is SEHNR and CDR2 is FQNEAQ (reference sequence).

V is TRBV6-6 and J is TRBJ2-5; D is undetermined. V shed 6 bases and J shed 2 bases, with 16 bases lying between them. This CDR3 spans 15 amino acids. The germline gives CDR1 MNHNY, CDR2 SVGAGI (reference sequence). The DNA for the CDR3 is TGTGCCAGCAGGCCCTATGGTACTCCGCAAGAGACCCAGTACTTC. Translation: CASRPYGTPQETQYF.

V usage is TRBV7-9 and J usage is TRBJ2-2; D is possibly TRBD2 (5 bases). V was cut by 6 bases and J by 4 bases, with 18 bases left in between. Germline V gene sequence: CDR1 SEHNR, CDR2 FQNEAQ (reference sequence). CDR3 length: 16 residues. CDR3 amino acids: CASRDGLPRITGELFF. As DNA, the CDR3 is TGTGCCAGCAGAGATGGACTCCCGCGGATCACCGGGGAGCTGTTTTTT.

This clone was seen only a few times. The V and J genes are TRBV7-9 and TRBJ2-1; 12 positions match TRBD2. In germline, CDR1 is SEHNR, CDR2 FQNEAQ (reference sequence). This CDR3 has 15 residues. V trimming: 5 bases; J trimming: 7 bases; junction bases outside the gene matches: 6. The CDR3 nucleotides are TGTGCCAGCAGCCGTCTAGCGGGGGGGGGAAATGAGCAGTTCTTC. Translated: CASSRLAGGGNEQFF.

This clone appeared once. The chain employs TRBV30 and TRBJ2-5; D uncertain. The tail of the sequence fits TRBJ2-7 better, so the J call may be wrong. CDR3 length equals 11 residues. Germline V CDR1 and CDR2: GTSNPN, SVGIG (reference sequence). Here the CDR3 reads CAWSLSYEQYF. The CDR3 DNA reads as TGTGCCTGGAGCCTGTCCTACGAGCAGTACTTC.

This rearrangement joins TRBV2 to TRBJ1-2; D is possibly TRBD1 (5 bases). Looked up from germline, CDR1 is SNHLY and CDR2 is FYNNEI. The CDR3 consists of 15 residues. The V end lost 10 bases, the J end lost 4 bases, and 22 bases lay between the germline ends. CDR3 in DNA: TGTGCCACCCTGGGGCCGGGGAACTTCAGCTATGGCTACACCTTC. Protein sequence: CATLGPGNFSYGYTF.

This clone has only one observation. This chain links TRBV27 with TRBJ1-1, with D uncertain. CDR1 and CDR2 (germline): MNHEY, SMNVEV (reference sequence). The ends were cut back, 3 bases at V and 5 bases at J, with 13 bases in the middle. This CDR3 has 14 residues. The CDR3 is CASSFYGGKTEAFF. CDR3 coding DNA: TGTGCCAGCAGTTTTTATGGTGGGAAGACTGAAGCTTTCTTT.

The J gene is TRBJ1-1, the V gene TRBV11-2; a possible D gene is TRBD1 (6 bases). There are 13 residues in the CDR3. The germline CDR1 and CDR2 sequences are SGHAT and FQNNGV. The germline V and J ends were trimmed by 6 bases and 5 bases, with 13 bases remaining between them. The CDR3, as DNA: TGTGCCAGCAGGGCGACAGGAGGGACTGAAGCTTTCTTT. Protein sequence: CASRATGGTEAFF.

For the CDR3, the DNA is TGCGCCAGCAGCTACGGACAGGGTCAAGGAGGCTACACCTTC. It encodes CASSYGQGQGGYTF. This rearrangement joins TRBV5-1 to TRBJ1-2; 8 bases match TRBD1. The CDR3 has 14 residues. V shed 3 bases, J shed 8 bases, and the junction held 9 bases outside the gene matches. Germline V gives CDR1 SGHRS, CDR2 YFSETQ. The full variable domain, completed using reference TRBV5-1 and TRBJ1-2, is KAGVTQTPRYLIKTRGQQVTLSCSPISGHRSVSWYQQTPGQGLQFLFEYFSETQRNKGNFPGRFSGRQFSNSRSEMNVSTLELGDSALYLCASSYGQGQGGYTFGSGTRLTVV.

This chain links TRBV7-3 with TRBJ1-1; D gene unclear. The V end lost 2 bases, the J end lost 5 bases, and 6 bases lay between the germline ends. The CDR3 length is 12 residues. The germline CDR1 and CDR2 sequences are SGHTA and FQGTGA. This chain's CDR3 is CASSLSRTEAFF. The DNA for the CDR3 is TGTGCCAGCAGCTTATCGAGGACTGAAGCTTTCTTT.